This paragraph reports one T cell receptor beta chain. This entry belongs to a study of blood T cell repertoires in COVID-19. For the study at large: COVID-19 samples, acute and convalescent, were from the United States, Italy and Spain.

Repertoires were generated with immunoSEQ multiplex PCR, while TCRdb's copy carries only in-frame clones and drops some. The sample includes roughly 200,000 clones, less than 85% seen only once; the top ten take 15% to 20%. From germline, CDR1 is SGHTA and CDR2 FQGNSA. The CDR3 is made up of 15 amino acids. The V and J ends lost 7 bases and 2 bases, in that order; junction bases with no gene match: 8. Participants, about 18 to 90 years old, spanned some 23 US areas. Which cohort a participant joined came from the clinical history participants gave. Recovered status applied to Cohort 3 donors who had two consecutive negative PCRs. It also applied to those with clearance or with symptom resolution.

The sequence was obtained from a man aged 35 to 55 who had recovered from COVID-19. The specimen sequenced was PBMCs or T cells enriched from blood (not recorded which). The V and J genes are TRBV7-2 and TRBJ2-7, with 10 bases lining up with TRBD2. The CDR3 sequence is CASTISGGTTYEQYF. The CDR3 DNA reads TGTGCCAGCACCATTAGCGGGGGGACGACCTACGAGCAGTACTTC.